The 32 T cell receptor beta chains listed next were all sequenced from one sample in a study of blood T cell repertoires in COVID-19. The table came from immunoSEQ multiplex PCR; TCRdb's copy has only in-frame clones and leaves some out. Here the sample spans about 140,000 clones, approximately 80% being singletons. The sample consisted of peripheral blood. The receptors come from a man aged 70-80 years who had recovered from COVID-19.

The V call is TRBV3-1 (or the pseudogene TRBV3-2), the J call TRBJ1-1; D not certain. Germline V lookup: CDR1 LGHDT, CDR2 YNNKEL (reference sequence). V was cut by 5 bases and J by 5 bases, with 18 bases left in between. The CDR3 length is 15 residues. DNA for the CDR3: TGTGCCAGCAGCTCCCTGCCGGGAAGATGGACTGAAGCTTTCTTT. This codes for CASSSLPGRWTEAFF.

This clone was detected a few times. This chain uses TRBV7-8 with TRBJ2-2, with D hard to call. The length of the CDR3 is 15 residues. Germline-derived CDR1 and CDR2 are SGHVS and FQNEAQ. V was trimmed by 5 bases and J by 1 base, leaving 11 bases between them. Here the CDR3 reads CASSHFTGNTGELFF. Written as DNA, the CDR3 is TGTGCCAGCAGCCATTTCACTGGGAACACCGGGGAGCTGTTTTTT.

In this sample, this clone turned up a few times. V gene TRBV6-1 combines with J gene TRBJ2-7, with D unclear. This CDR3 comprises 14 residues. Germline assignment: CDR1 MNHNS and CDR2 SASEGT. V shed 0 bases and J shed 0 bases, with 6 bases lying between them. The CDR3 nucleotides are TGTGCCAGCAGTGAAGCTGGCAGCTCCTACGAGCAGTACTTC. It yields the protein CASSEAGSSYEQYF.

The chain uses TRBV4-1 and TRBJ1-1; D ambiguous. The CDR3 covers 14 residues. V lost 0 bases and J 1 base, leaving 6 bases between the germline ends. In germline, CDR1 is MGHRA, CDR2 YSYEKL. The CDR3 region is CASSQDPWNTEAFF. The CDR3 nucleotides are TGCGCCAGCAGCCAAGATCCGTGGAACACTGAAGCTTTCTTT.

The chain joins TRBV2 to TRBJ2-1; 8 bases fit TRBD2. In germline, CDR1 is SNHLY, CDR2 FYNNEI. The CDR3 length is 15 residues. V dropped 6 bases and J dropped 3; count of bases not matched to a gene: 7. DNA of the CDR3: TGTGCCAGCAGCCCGCCCGCGGGAGGCTACAATGAGCAGTTCTTC. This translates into CASSPPAGGYNEQFF.

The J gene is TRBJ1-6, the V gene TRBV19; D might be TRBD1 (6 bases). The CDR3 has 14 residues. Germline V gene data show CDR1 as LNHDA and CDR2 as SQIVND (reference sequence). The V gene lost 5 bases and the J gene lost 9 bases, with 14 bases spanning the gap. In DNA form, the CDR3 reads TGTGCCAGTAGTCCGGACAGAATGGGTTCACCCCTCCACTTT. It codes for CASSPDRMGSPLHF.

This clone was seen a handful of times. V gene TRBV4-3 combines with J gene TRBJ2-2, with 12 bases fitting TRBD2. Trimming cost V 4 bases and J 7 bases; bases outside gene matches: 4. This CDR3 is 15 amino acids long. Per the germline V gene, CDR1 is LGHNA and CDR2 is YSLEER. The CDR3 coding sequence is TGCGCCAGCAGCCGCCTGGGACTAGCGGGCGGGGAGCTGTTTTTT. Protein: CASSRLGLAGGELFF.

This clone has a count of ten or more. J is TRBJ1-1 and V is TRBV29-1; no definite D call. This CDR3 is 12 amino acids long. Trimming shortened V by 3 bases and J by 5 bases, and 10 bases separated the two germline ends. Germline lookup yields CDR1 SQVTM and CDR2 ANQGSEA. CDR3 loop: CSVDRAVTEAFF. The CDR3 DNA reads TGCAGCGTTGATCGAGCGGTGACTGAAGCTTTCTTT.

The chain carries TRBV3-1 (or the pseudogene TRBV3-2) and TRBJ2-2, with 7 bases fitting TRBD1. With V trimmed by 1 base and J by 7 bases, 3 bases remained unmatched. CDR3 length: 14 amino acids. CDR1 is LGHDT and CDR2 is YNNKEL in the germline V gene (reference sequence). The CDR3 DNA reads TGTGCCAGCAGCCAAGCAGGACAGGACGGGGAGCTGTTTTTT. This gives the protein CASSQAGQDGELFF.

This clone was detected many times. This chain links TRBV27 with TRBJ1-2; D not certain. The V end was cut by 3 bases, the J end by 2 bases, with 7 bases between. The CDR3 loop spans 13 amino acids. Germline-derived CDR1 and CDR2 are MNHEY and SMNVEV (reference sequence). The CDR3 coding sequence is TGTGCCAGCAGTTTGAAACAGAACTATGGCTACACCTTC. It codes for CASSLKQNYGYTF.

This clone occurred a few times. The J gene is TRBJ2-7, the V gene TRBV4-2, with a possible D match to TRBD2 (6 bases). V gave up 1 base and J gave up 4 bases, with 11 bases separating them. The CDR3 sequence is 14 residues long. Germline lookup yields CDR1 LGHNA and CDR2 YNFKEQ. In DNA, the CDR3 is TGTGCCAGCAGCCAAGTTTTACTAGCTTACGAGCAGTACTTC. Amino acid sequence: CASSQVLLAYEQYF.

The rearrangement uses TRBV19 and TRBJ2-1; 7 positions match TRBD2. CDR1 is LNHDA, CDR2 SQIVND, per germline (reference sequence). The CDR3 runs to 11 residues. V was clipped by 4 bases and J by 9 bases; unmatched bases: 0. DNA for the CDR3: TGTGCCAGTAGTAGCGGGAGTGAGCAGTTCTTC. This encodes CASSSGSEQFF. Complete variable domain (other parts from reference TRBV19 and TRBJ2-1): DGGITQSPKYLFRKEGQNVTLSCEQNLNHDAMYWYRQDPGQGLRLIYYSQIVNDFQKGDIAEGYSVSREKKESFPLTVTSAQKNPTAFYLCASSSGSEQFFGPGTRLTVL.

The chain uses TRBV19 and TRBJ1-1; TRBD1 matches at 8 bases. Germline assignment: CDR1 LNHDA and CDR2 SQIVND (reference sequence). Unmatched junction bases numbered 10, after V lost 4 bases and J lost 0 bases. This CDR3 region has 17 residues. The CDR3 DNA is TGTGCCAGTAGTACGTGGGACAGGTTTTCCATGAACACTGAAGCTTTCTTT. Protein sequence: CASSTWDRFSMNTEAFF.

CDR3 DNA sequence: TGTGCCAGCAGCTTATCACCCCGGGACACCTATTCCTACGAGCAGTACTTC. Translating it yields CASSLSPRDTYSYEQYF. The chain links TRBV13 to TRBJ2-7, with D perhaps matching TRBD1 (6 bases). Germline values: CDR1 PRHDT, CDR2 FYEKMQ (reference sequence). There are 17 residues in the CDR3. V gave up 2 bases and J gave up 1 base, with 18 bases separating them.

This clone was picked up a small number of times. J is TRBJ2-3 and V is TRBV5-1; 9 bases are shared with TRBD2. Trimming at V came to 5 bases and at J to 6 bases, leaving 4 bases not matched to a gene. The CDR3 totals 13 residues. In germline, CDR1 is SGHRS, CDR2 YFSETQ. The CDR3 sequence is CASSFSGRDTQYF. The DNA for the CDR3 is TGCGCCAGCAGTTTCAGCGGGAGGGATACGCAGTATTTT.

Here the CDR3 DNA reads TGCGCCAGCAGCTTGGGGGGCAGGGCCGAGTTCGAGACCCAGTACTTC. It yields the protein CASSLGGRAEFETQYF. The chain uses TRBV5-1 and TRBJ2-5, with D possibly matching TRBD1 (5 bases). V gave up 0 bases and J gave up 5 bases, with 17 bases separating them. Germline V gives CDR1 SGHRS, CDR2 YFSETQ. The CDR3 has 16 residues.

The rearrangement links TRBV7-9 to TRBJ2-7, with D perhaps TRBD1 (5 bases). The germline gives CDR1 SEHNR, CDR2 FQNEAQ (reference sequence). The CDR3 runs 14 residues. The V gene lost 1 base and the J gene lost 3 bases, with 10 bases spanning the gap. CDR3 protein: CASSLGGGHYEQYF. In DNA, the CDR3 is TGTGCCAGCAGCTTAGGGGGCGGACACTACGAGCAGTACTTC.

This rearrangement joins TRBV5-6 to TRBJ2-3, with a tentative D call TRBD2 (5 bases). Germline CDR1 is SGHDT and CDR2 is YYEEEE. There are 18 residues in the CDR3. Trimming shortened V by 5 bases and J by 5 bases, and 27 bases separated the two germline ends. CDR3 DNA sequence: TGTGCCAGCAGTCTCTTTGGAAGATCGGGCCAGAGGGAAGATACGCAGTATTTT. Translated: CASSLFGRSGQREDTQYF.

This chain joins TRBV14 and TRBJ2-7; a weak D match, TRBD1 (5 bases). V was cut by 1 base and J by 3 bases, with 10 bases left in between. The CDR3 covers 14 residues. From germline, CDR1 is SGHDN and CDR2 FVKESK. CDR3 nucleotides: TGTGCCAGCAGCCAAGGGCAGGGTTACTACGAGCAGTACTTC. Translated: CASSQGQGYYEQYF.

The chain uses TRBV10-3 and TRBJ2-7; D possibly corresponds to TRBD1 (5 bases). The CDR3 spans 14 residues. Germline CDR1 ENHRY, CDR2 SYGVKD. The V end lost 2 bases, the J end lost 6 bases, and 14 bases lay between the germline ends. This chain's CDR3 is CAISEVRVVVEQYF. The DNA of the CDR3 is TGTGCCATCAGTGAGGTCAGGGTGGTGGTCGAGCAGTACTTC.

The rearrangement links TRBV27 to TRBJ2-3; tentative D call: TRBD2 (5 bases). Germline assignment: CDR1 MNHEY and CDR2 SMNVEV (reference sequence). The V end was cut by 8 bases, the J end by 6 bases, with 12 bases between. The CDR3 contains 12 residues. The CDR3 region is CASSESGDTQYF. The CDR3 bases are TGTGCCAGCTCAGAATCGGGGGATACGCAGTATTTT.

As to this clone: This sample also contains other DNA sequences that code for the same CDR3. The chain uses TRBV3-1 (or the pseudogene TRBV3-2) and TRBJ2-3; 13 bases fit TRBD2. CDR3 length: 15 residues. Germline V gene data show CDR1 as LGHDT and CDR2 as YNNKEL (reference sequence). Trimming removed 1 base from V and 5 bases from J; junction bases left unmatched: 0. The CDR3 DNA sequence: TGTGCCAGCAGCCAAGGGACTAGCGGGAGAGATACGCAGTATTTT. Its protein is CASSQGTSGRDTQYF.

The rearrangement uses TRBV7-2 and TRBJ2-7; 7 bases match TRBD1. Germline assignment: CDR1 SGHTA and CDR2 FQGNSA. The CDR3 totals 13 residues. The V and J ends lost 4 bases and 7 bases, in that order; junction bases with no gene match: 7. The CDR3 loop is CASSSQQGFEQYF. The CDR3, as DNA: TGTGCCAGCAGCTCACAACAGGGGTTTGAGCAGTACTTC.

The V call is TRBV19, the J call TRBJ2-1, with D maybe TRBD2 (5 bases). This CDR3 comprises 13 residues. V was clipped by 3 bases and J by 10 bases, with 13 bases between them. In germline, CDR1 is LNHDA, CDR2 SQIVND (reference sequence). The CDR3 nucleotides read TGTGCCAGTAGTATGGCGGGCGGAGAAGAGCAGTTCTTC. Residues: CASSMAGGEEQFF.

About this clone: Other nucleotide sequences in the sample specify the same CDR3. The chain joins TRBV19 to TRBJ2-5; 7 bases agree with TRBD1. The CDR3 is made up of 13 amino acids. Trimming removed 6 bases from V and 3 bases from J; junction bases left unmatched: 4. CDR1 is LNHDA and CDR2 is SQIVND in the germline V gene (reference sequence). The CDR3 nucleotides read TGTGCCAGTAGCGACCAGGGGGAAGAGACCCAGTACTTC. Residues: CASSDQGEETQYF.

CDR3 loop: CASSNWWQGETGELFF. For the CDR3, the DNA is TGTGCCAGCAGCAACTGGTGGCAGGGGGAAACCGGGGAGCTGTTTTTT. The chain uses TRBV7-9 and TRBJ2-2, with 7 bases that match TRBD1. The trim removed 5 bases at V and 5 bases at J, leaving 11 bases unmatched. The CDR3 loop spans 16 amino acids. CDR1 and CDR2 from the germline V gene are SEHNR and FQNEAQ (reference sequence).

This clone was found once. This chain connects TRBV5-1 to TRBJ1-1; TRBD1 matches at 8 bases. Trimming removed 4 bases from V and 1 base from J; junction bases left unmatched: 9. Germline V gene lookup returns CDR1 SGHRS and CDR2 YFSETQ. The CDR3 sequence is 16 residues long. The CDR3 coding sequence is TGCGCCAGCAGCCTAGCGTACAGGGGGAGGAACACTGAAGCTTTCTTT. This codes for CASSLAYRGRNTEAFF.

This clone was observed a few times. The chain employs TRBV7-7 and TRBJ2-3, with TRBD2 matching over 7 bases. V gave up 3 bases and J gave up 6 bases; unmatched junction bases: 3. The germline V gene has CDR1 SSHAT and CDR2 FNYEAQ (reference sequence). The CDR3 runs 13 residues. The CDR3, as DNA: TGTGCCAGCAGCTTGACTAGCTTGGATACGCAGTATTTT. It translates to CASSLTSLDTQYF.

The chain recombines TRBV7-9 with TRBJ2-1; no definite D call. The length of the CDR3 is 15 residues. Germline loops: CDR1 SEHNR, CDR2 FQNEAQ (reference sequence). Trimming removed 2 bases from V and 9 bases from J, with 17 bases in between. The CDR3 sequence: CASSLLKFENTEQFF. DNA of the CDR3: TGTGCCAGCAGCTTATTAAAATTTGAGAATACTGAGCAGTTCTTC.

The CDR3 DNA reads TGTGCCAGCAGCCGGACTCTTAGCTCCTACGAGCAGTACTTC. The encoded protein is CASSRTLSSYEQYF. The J gene is TRBJ2-7, the V gene TRBV21-1; the table's D call, TRBD2, has no DNA check behind it. TRBV21-1 is described as a pseudogene. The CDR3 spans 14 residues.

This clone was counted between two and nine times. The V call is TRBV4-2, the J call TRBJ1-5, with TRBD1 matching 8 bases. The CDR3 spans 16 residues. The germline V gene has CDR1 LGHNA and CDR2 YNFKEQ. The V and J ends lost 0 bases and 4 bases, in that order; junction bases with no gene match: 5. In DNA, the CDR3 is TGTGCCAGCAGCCAAGACAGGGGGCTTCCAAATCAGCCCCAGCATTTT. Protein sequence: CASSQDRGLPNQPQHF.

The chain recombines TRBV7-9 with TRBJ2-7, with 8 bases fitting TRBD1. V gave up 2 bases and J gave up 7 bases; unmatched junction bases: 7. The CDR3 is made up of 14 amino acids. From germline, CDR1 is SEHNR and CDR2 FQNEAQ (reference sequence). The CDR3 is CASSLRGQGREQYF. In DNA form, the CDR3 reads TGTGCCAGCAGCTTAAGAGGACAGGGAAGAGAGCAGTACTTC.